Here is one TCR beta chain with its context. No antigen is known for it. At one of its ends the junction is not consistent with the germline gene, which may arise from a read error. The CDR3, cysteine through phenylalanine, is 15 amino acids long. The entry retains the CDR3 DNA only, 45 bases that are in frame from base 1. Based on the germline V gene, the CDR1 and CDR2 sequences are SGHAT and FQNNGV. This record belongs to a study of blood T cells in healthy people across ages (dated by TCRdb to 2014 to 2015). Describing the broader study: Template switching captured roughly one uniquely barcoded TCR beta cDNA molecule per two T cells in model experiments. The study measured age-related changes in TCR beta repertoire diversity using deep sequencing normalized with unique cDNA molecular identifiers. The donors were split into four age groups: young (average 16 years), middle-aged (roughly 39), aged (62) and long-lived (approximately 89). To avoid experimental bias, donors of different ages were spread randomly across the sequencing lanes. For two donors (one aged 18 to 30 and one aged 80 or older), the study analyzed two additional independent replicas of 1 million unique cDNA reads from the same blood draw. The research as a whole found: Observed TCR beta diversity per million T cells fell roughly linearly with age, and a significant reduction was already apparent by age around 39. Since profiling was done on bulk unsorted PBMCs, naive and antigen-experienced compartments could not be conclusively compared. A strong correlation was found between observed TCR beta diversity and the percentage of naive T cells measured by flow cytometry. Total diversity estimates from one million sequenced T cells were considered lower bounds and underestimates. Compared with the aged group, the long-lived group had more naive CD4+ T cells, fewer expanded clones and increased TCR diversity, suggesting age selection. Donor CMV infection status was unknown, potentially confounding age-related changes in expanded clonotypes.

The roughly 39 donors, aged 6 to 90 years, were systemically healthy Caucasian individuals from Russia. Each donor gave 8 to 10 milliliters of peripheral blood, drawn into EDTA-treated Vacutainer tubes. Ficoll-Paque density-gradient centrifugation was used to isolate PBMCs, with at least 6 million obtained per sample. Trizol reagent was used to extract total RNA from the PBMCs, yielding at least 6 micrograms per sample. For every donor, flow cytometry on a PBMC aliquot measured the percentage of naive CD45RAhigh/CD27high T cells. The receptor library was made with 5' RACE. Data came from an Illumina HiSeq 2500. A second roughly 7 to 11 cycle PCR used a sample-barcoded 5' primer and a J-beta primer mix. A unique molecular identifier was introduced onto each TCR beta cDNA molecule by a template-switch 5' adaptor carrying 12 random nucleotides. At least 2.5 million CDR3-containing paired-end reads were obtained from each sample. First-strand cDNA synthesis was performed from all RNA using the Mint cDNA synthesis kit, with priming by a TRBC-specific oligonucleotide. Following uracil-DNA glycosylase treatment, a first 18-cycle PCR with universal primers M1SS and BC2_uni_R was performed on all cDNA. On the study's bioinformatics: Normalization of each sample was performed by random selection of 1 million high-quality reads, each carrying a distinct molecular identifier. Reads with shared molecular identifiers were discarded instead of being binned into consensus sequences. MiTCR, run with a Q25 quality threshold and the strictest error-elimination algorithm, handled CDR3 identification, clonotype clustering and error correction. A nonparametric unseen species model using Euler transformation provided a lower-bound estimate of total TCR beta diversity. TCRdb itself trimmed the public reads at Q25 with fastp, ran MiXCR and retained productive beta chains. Identical CDR3 proteins give one entry, which carries the most common genes and DNA. TCRdb's processing, not the authors' own work, is the source of the V and J calls. This sample comprises about 1.8 million distinct CDR3 sequences, around 50% of them detected only once. Of the sample, around 2.1% falls within the top ten clones.

This TCR came from a woman between 40 and 55 years old in good health. Sequenced sample: blood. The chain was built from TRBV11-2 and TRBJ2-5; a weak D assignment points to TRBD1 (5 bases agree). The DNA is TGTGCCAGCAGCTTAGGCACAGGCCCCCAAGAGGCCCAGTACTTC. It specifies CASSLGTGPQEAQYF.